These T cell receptor beta chains were read from a single sample in a study of T-cell reconstitution after alpha-beta-depleted transplantation in children. TCRdb used MiXCR to reprocess the PCR reads, holding one entry per CDR3 protein. The sample contains 250,000 to 400,000 distinct CDR3 sequences, approximately 20% of which appear only once. This sample comprised PBMCs, mostly from graft donor cells, obtained 180 days after TCRalphabeta/CD19-depleted stem cell transplant. The receptors were sampled from a male patient between 10 and 17 years old who had a stem cell transplant for acute lymphoblastic leukemia, so the T cells may come from the graft donor. Each CDR3 is given with its conserved first and last residue. A D gene is named only where the DNA matches it firmly. Size tells how often a clone was seen (once, few, many) or the class of an expanded clone, and some rows leave it out.

J: TRBJ1-2
V: TRBV7-2
size: .
D: .
DNA: TGTGCCAGCAGCTTAGAGGGGTGGGGGTATGGCTACACCTTC
CDR3: CASSLEGWGYGYTF

J: TRBJ2-7
V: TRBV12-3/TRBV12-4
size: .
D: .
DNA: TGTGCCAGCAGTCCCCGCACTTGGCATAACGAGCAGTACTTC
CDR3: CASSPRTWHNEQYF

J: TRBJ2-7
V: TRBV12-3/TRBV12-4
size: few
D: .
DNA: TGTGCCAGCACCCTTAGGGGGTCGCGAAACGAGCAGTACTTC
CDR3: CASTLRGSRNEQYF

J: TRBJ2-7
V: TRBV25-1
size: few
D: TRBD2
DNA: TGTGCCAGCAGTGGGACTAGCGGATACTACGAGCAGTACTTC
CDR3: CASSGTSGYYEQYF

J: TRBJ2-7
V: TRBV7-9
size: few
D: .
DNA: TGTGCCAGCAGCTTAGCACAGGGAGGGGTGTACGAGCAGTACTTC
CDR3: CASSLAQGGVYEQYF

J: TRBJ2-1
V: TRBV3-1
size: .
D: .
DNA: TGTGCCAGCAGCCAAGATCGGCCTAGTTCATCTACAGACAATGAGCAGTTCTTC
CDR3: CASSQDRPSSSTDNEQFF

J: TRBJ2-7
V: TRBV5-1
size: .
D: .
DNA: TGCGCCAGCAGCAAGGACGAGCAGTACTTC
CDR3: CASSKDEQYF

J: TRBJ2-2
V: TRBV6-5
size: .
D: .
DNA: TGTGCCAGCAGGTTAATAACTTACAACACCGGGGAGCTGTTTTTT
CDR3: CASRLITYNTGELFF

J: TRBJ2-1
V: TRBV20-1
size: .
D: .
DNA: TGCAGTGCTAGAGATCTTGCCGGGACATCCTACAATGAGCAGTTCTTC
CDR3: CSARDLAGTSYNEQFF

J: TRBJ2-7
V: TRBV7-2
size: many
D: .
DNA: TGTGCCAGCAGCTTAGCTCCCCACTACGAGCAGTACTTC
CDR3: CASSLAPHYEQYF

J: TRBJ2-5
V: TRBV5-1
size: few
D: TRBD1
DNA: TGCGCCAGCAGCCTCCGGGACAGGGAAGAGACCCAGTACTTC
CDR3: CASSLRDREETQYF

J: TRBJ2-2
V: TRBV9
size: many
D: .
DNA: TGTGCCAGCAGCGGAGACCCAGGGACCACCGGGGAGCTGTTTTTT
CDR3: CASSGDPGTTGELFF

J: TRBJ2-4
V: TRBV9
size: few
D: .
DNA: TGTGCCAGCAGCGTAGGAGGGGGAGACAAAAACATTCAGTACTTC
CDR3: CASSVGGGDKNIQYF

J: TRBJ2-2
V: TRBV4-1
size: .
D: .
DNA: TGCGCCAGCAGCCAAGATGTAGGGTGGACCGGGGAGCTGTTTTTT
CDR3: CASSQDVGWTGELFF

J: TRBJ2-7
V: TRBV9
size: .
D: TRBD2
DNA: TGTGCCAGCAGCGTAGGGGGGACTAGCGGCCCCTACGAGCAGTACTTC
CDR3: CASSVGGTSGPYEQYF

J: TRBJ2-7
V: TRBV5-1
size: many
D: TRBD2
DNA: TGCGCCAGCAGCTTGGTTGGGACTAGCGGTCCGGGGGAGCAGTACTTC
CDR3: CASSLVGTSGPGEQYF

J: TRBJ2-3
V: TRBV20-1
size: few
D: .
DNA: TGCAGTGCTAGCACTCCGCCAGATACGCAGTATTTT
CDR3: CSASTPPDTQYF

J: TRBJ2-2
V: TRBV20-1
size: .
D: TRBD2
DNA: TGCAGTGCTAAGATCGGGGAGGGGACCGGGGAGCTGTTTTTT
CDR3: CSAKIGEGTGELFF

J: TRBJ2-4
V: TRBV27
size: .
D: .
DNA: TGTGCCAGCAGTTACGGGGGGCGAAAGAACATTCAGTACTTC
CDR3: CASSYGGRKNIQYF

J: TRBJ2-1
V: TRBV24-1
size: .
D: .
DNA: TGTGCCACCAGTGAAACCGGGAAGAGGGAGAATGAGCAGTTCTTC
CDR3: CATSETGKRENEQFF

J: TRBJ1-1
V: TRBV27
size: .
D: .
DNA: TGTGCCAGCAGTTTATCCGGGGATTACACTGAAGCTTTCTTT
CDR3: CASSLSGDYTEAFF

J: TRBJ2-7
V: TRBV20-1
size: .
D: TRBD2
DNA: TGCAGTGCTACGACTAGCGGGAGGGCCAAGAGCTTATGGGAGCAGTACTTC
CDR3: CSATTSGRAKSLWEQYF

J: TRBJ1-4
V: TRBV7-9
size: few
D: .
DNA: TGTGCCAGCGTGAGAAGGGCGGATGAAAAACTGTTTTTT
CDR3: CASVRRADEKLFF

J: TRBJ2-5
V: TRBV12-3/TRBV12-4
size: .
D: TRBD1
DNA: TGTGCCAGCAGCCTACAGGGGCGCAGTGAAGAGACCCAGTACTTC
CDR3: CASSLQGRSEETQYF

J: TRBJ2-5
V: TRBV5-1
size: few
D: .
DNA: TGCGCCAGCAGGGAGAAGAAAGAGACCCAGTACTTC
CDR3: CASREKKETQYF

J: TRBJ2-6
V: TRBV7-9
size: .
D: .
DNA: TGTGCCAGCACCTCTGGGGCCAACGTCCTGACTTTC
CDR3: CASTSGANVLTF

J: TRBJ1-5
V: TRBV20-1
size: .
D: .
DNA: TGCAGTGCTAGAGATAGCCCCAATCAGCCCCAGCATTTT
CDR3: CSARDSPNQPQHF

J: TRBJ1-6
V: TRBV19
size: .
D: .
DNA: TGTGCCAGTAGTGGGGACGGTGCCTATAATTCACCCCTCCACTTT
CDR3: CASSGDGAYNSPLHF

J: TRBJ2-1
V: TRBV20-1
size: few
D: TRBD2
DNA: TGCAGTGCAAGGGGGACTAGCGGCAACAATGAGCAGTTCTTC
CDR3: CSARGTSGNNEQFF

J: TRBJ2-1
V: TRBV10-3
size: .
D: .
DNA: TGTGCCATCAGTGGAGTTCCGGGTGGGAGCTCCTACAATGAGCAGTTCTTC
CDR3: CAISGVPGGSSYNEQFF